This TCR beta chain was identified during a study of blood T cell repertoires in COVID-19. Across the whole study: Some COVID-19 samples were acute and others convalescent; all came from the United States, Italy and Spain. In each case, the material was cDNA or gDNA derived from T cells, B-cell-depleted T cells, or PBMCs.

Per the germline V gene, CDR1 is MDHEN and CDR2 is SYDVKM. The CDR3 sequence is 12 residues long. Trimming took 8 bases from V and 5 from J, leaving 12 bases between them. Authors' analysis steps: Amplification with reference gene primers provided the estimates of nucleated cell counts. Sequencing was performed with immunoSEQ multiplex PCR; in TCRdb, only in-frame clones are kept and a portion is missing. Clone size and the V and J calls come from that table; the DNA yielded D and trimming. The repertoire includes 150,000 to 200,000 clones, more than 80% of them detected once, and approximately 0.5% sits in the top ten.

The V gene is TRBV28, the J gene TRBJ2-5, with D possibly matching TRBD1 (7 bases). What was sequenced was peripheral blood. The clonotype was recovered from a man in his fifties or sixties with acute or convalescent COVID-19. The CDR3 region is CASQTGRETQYF. The CDR3 DNA reads TGTGCCAGCCAGACAGGGAGGGAGACCCAGTACTTC.